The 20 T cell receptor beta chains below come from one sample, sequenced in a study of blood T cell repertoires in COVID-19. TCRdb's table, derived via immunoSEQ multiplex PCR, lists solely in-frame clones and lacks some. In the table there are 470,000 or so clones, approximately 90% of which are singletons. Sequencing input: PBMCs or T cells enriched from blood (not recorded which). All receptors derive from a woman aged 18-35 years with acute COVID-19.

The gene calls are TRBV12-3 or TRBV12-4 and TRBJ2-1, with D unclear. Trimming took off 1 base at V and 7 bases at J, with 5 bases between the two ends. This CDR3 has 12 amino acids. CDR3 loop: CASSLDGNEQFF. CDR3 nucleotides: TGTGCCAGCAGTTTAGACGGGAATGAGCAGTTCTTC.

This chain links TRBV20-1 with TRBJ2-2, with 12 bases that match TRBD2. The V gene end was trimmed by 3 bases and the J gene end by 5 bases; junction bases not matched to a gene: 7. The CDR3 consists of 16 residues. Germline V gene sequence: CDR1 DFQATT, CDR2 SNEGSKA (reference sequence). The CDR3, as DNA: TGCAGTGCTAGTGATCTAGCGGGAGGGAGAACCGGGGAGCTGTTTTTT. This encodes CSASDLAGGRTGELFF.

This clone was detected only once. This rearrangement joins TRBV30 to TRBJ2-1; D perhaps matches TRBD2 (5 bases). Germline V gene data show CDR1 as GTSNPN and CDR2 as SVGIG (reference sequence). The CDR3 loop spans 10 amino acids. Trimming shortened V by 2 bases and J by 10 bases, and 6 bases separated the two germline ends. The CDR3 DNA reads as TGTGCCTGGAGTCGGGGAGAGCAGTTCTTC. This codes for CAWSRGEQFF.

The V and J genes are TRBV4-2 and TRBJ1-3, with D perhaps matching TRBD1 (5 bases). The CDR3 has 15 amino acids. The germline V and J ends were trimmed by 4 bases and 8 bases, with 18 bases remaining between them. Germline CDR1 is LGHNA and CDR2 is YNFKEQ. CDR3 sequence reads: CASSPGRGGADTIYF. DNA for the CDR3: TGTGCCAGCAGCCCAGGGCGGGGGGGAGCGGACACCATATATTTT.

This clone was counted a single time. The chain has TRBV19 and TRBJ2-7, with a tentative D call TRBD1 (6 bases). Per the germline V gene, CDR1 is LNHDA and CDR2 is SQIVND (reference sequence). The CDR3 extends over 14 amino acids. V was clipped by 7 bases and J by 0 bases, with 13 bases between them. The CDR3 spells CASKESTGSYEQYF. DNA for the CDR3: TGTGCCAGTAAAGAGTCGACAGGCTCCTACGAGCAGTACTTC.

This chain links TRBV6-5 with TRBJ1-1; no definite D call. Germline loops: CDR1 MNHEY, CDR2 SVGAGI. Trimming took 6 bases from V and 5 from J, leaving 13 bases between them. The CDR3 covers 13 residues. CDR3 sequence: CASSPRERTEAFF. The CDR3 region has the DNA TGTGCCAGCAGCCCAAGGGAGAGAACTGAAGCTTTCTTT.

This CDR3 is CASSSETGKDEQYF. CDR3 bases: TGCGCCAGCAGCTCCGAGACAGGGAAGGACGAGCAGTACTTC. The chain uses TRBV5-1 and TRBJ2-7; 7 bases match TRBD1. V was clipped by 3 bases and J by 5 bases; unmatched bases: 8. Germline CDR1 SGHRS, CDR2 YFSETQ. The CDR3 extends over 14 amino acids.

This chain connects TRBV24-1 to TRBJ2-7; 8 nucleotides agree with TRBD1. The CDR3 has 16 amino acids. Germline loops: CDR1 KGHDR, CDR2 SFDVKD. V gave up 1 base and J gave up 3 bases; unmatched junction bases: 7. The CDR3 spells CATSDFLGTGVYEQYF. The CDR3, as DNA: TGTGCCACCAGTGATTTTTTAGGGACAGGAGTCTACGAGCAGTACTTC.

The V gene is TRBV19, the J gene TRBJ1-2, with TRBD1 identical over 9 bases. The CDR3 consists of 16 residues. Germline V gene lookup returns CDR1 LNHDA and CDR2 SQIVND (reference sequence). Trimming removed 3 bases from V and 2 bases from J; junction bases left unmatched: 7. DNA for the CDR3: TGTGCCAGTAGTATGGTTGGGACAGGGATGAACTATGGCTACACCTTC. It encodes CASSMVGTGMNYGYTF.

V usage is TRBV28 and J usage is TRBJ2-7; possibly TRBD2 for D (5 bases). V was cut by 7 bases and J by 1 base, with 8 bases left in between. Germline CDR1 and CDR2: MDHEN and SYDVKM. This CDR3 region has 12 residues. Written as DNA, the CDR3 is TGTGCCAGCAATCGGGGATCCTACGAGCAGTACTTC. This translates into CASNRGSYEQYF.

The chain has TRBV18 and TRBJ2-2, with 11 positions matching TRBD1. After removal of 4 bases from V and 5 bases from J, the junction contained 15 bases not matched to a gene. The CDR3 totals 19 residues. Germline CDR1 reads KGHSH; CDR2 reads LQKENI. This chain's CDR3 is CASSLGTDRGRRGTGELFF. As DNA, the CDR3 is TGTGCCAGCTCACTAGGGACGGACAGGGGGCGTCGAGGGACCGGGGAGCTGTTTTTT.

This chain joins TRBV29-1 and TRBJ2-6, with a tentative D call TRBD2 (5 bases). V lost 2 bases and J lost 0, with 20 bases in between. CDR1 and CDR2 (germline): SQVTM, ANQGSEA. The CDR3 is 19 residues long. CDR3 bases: TGCAGCGTTGAAACTCGTTCGGAGCGGTTGACCTCTGGGGCCAACGTCCTGACTTTC. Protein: CSVETRSERLTSGANVLTF. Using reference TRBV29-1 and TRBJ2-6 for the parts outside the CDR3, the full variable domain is SAVISQKPSRDICQRGTSLTIQCQVDSQVTMMFWYRQQPGQSLTLIATANQGSEATYESGFVIDKFPISRPNLTFSTLTVSNMSPEDSSIYLCSVETRSERLTSGANVLTFGAGSRLTVL.

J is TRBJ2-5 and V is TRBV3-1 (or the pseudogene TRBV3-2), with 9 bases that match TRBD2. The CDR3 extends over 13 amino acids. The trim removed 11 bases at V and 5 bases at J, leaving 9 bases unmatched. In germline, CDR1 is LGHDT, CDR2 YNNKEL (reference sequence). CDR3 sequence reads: CAFSSSGSETQYF. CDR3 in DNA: TGTGCCTTCTCTAGTAGCGGGAGTGAGACCCAGTACTTC.

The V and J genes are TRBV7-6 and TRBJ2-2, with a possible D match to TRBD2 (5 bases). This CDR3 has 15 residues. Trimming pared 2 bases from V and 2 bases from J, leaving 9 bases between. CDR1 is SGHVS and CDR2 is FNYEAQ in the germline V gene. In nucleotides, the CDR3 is TGTGCCAGCAGCTTATCCGGGATTAACACCGGGGAGCTGTTTTTT. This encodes CASSLSGINTGELFF.

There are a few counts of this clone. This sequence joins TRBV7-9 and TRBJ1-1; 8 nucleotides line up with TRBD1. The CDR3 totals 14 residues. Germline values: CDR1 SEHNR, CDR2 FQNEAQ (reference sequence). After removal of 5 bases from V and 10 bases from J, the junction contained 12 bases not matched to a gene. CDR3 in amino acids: CASSPTTGAFAAFF. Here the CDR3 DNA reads TGTGCCAGCAGCCCGACGACAGGGGCCTTTGCAGCTTTCTTT.

CDR3 loop: CASSPDTNYGYTF. In DNA, the CDR3 is TGTGCCAGCAGCCCCGACACTAACTATGGCTACACCTTC. This chain uses TRBV7-6 with TRBJ1-2; D uncertain. This CDR3 has 13 residues. V lost 5 bases and J lost 0, with 7 bases in between. Looked up from germline, CDR1 is SGHVS and CDR2 is FNYEAQ.

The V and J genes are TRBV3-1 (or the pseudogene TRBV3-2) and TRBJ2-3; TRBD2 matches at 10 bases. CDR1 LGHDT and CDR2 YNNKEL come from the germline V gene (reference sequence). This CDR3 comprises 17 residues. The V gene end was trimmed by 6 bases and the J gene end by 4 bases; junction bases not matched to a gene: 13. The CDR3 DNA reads TGTGCCAGCAGTCAGAGGTTAGCGGGGGGAGGGGCAGATACGCAGTATTTT. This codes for CASSQRLAGGGADTQYF.

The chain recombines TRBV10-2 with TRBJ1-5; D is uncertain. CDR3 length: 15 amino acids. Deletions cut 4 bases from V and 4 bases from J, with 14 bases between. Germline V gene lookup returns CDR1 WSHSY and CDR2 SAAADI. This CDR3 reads CASSAPYTLNQPQHF. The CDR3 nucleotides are TGCGCCAGCAGTGCCCCCTATACTTTGAATCAGCCCCAGCATTTT.

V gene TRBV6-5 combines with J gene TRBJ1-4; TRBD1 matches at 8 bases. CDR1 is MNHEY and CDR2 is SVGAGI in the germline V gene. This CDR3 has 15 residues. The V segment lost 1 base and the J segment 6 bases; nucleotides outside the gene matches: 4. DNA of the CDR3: TGTGCCAGCAGTTACTTCAGGGGGCAAGATGAAAAACTGTTTTTT. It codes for CASSYFRGQDEKLFF.

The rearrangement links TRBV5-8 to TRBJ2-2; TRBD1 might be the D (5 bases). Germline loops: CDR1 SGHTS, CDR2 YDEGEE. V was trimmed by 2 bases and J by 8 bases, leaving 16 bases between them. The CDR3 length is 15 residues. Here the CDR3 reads CASSLTTGALGELFF. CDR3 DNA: TGTGCCAGCAGCTTAACAACAGGCGCGCTGGGGGAGCTGTTTTTT.